The sample holds one count of the clone carrying this TCR beta chain. The germline V gene has CDR1 GTSNPN and CDR2 SVGIG (reference sequence). The CDR3 loop spans 14 amino acids. The ends were cut back, 2 bases at V and 5 bases at J, with 15 bases in the middle. This sample was taken from a study of blood T cell repertoires in COVID-19. The protocol was immunoSEQ multiplex PCR, while the TCRdb copy is restricted to in-frame clones and leaves out a portion. The sample includes approximately 85,000 clones, more than 80% of them seen just once. Sequencing was performed on peripheral blood. The receptor was derived from a man aged 45-65 years with active or convalescent COVID-19. This chain connects TRBV30 to TRBJ2-5; D is possibly TRBD1 (6 bases). CDR3: CAWSKGRGLETQYF. The CDR3, as DNA: TGTGCCTGGAGTAAGGGAAGGGGGTTGGAGACCCAGTACTTC.